What follows describes a single T cell receptor (beta chain). Its antigen is still unknown. One end of the junction is discordant with germline, which a read error may explain. Sequencing was performed with immunoSEQ multiplex PCR; in TCRdb, only in-frame clones are kept and a portion is missing. Of some 130,000 clones in the sample, 85% to 90% are singletons; the top ten hold 20% to 25%. Per the germline V gene, CDR1 is SEHNR and CDR2 is FQNEAQ (reference sequence). The CDR3 covers 13 residues. The data originate from a study of T cell responses to AZD1222 COVID-19 vaccine. Study conclusions and caveats: Spike was spanned by vaccine-associated CD4 TCRs, which were dominant at 160-218 and 743-854. Clonal diversity may have been underestimated in mostly white British donors.

This sequence originates from an adult in good health. Sequences were derived from peripheral blood, sampled on day 0 of AZD1222 vaccination. The V gene is TRBV7-9, the J gene TRBJ2-7; the match to TRBD1 covers 9 bases. The CDR3 loop reads CASSSYQPGQGLF. The CDR3 DNA reads as TGTGCCAGCAGCTCATACCAGCCGGGACAGGGATTGTTC.